The 21 T cell receptor beta chains below all came from one sample that was sequenced in a study of T cells in Graves' hyperthyroidism and ophthalmopathy. RNA transcripts provided the source from which TCR beta CDR3 regions were amplified. In the first-round RT-PCR of the TCR CDR3, the HTBI primer set was used. From the multiplex PCR reads, TCRdb called clonotypes with MiXCR, one entry per CDR3 protein. The data contain 370,000 or so distinct CDR3 sequences, roughly 14% of them singletons. Sample: blood. The receptor source for this set is a man aged 25 to 40 with Graves' hyperthyroidism that later progressed to Graves' ophthalmopathy.

V and J are TRBV9 and TRBJ2-5; D might be TRBD1 (6 bases). Germline CDR1 and CDR2: SGDLS and YYNGEE. This CDR3 is 16 amino acids long. Between the trimmed V and J ends, which lost 4 bases and 0 bases, there was a span of 16 bases. CDR3 region: CASSLGGSTNQETQYF. For the CDR3, the DNA is TGTGCCAGCAGCCTAGGGGGTAGCACAAACCAAGAGACCCAGTACTTC.

This chain connects TRBV4-2 to TRBJ1-5, with D unclear. CDR1 is LGHNA, CDR2 YNFKEQ, per germline. This CDR3 contains 16 residues. Trimming took off 1 base at V and 4 bases at J, with 14 bases between the two ends. The CDR3 nucleotides are TGTGCCAGCAGCCAAGTCGGATCTAACCTTAATCAGCCCCAGCATTTT. Translated, it gives CASSQVGSNLNQPQHF.

This clonotype occurred many times. The J gene is TRBJ1-1, the V gene TRBV28, with D perhaps matching TRBD1 (6 bases). V was trimmed by 1 base and J by 5 bases, leaving 14 bases between them. This CDR3 contains 15 residues. Germline-derived CDR1 and CDR2 are MDHEN and SYDVKM. For the CDR3, the DNA is TGTGCCAGCAGTTTATCTGGGGGCGCGGGTACTGAAGCTTTCTTT. Encoded protein: CASSLSGGAGTEAFF. Drawing the rest from reference TRBV28 and TRBJ1-1, the complete variable domain is DVKVTQSSRYLVKRTGEKVFLECVQDMDHENMFWYRQDPGLGLRLIYFSYDVKMKEKGDIPEGYSVSREKKERFSLILESASTNQTSMYLCASSLSGGAGTEAFFGQGTRLTVV.

This clonotype occurred many times. This chain connects TRBV28 to TRBJ2-7, with TRBD1 matching over 12 bases. Germline CDR1 and CDR2: MDHEN and SYDVKM. The CDR3 is made up of 17 amino acids. V shed 4 bases and J 3 bases; nucleotides not matched to a gene: 10. CDR3 coding DNA: TGTGCCAGCAGTTCCCTATCCGGGACAGGGGGCTACTACGAGCAGTACTTC. This gives the protein CASSSLSGTGGYYEQYF.

At least ten counts were recorded for this clonotype. The chain couples TRBV11-2 to TRBJ1-3; TRBD1 aligns across 7 bases. Germline-derived CDR1 and CDR2 are SGHAT and FQNNGV. With V trimmed by 5 bases and J by 0 bases, 7 bases remained unmatched. CDR3 length equals 16 residues. CDR3 DNA: TGTGCCAGCAGCCGGGACAGTTGGAGCTCTGGAAACACCATATATTTT. Protein: CASSRDSWSSGNTIYF.

The chain recombines TRBV20-1 with TRBJ2-5, with 7 bases lining up with TRBD2. The CDR3 is made up of 15 amino acids. CDR1 DFQATT and CDR2 SNEGSKA come from the germline V gene (reference sequence). V shed 0 bases, J shed 1 base, and the junction held 5 bases outside the gene matches. CDR3 in DNA: TGCAGTGCTAGAGAATGGGCTAGCGGCCAAGAGACCCAGTACTTC. This encodes CSAREWASGQETQYF.

The V call is TRBV20-1, the J call TRBJ1-5; D remains ambiguous. Germline loops: CDR1 DFQATT, CDR2 SNEGSKA (reference sequence). This CDR3 comprises 13 residues. V lost 3 bases and J 5 bases, leaving 11 bases between the germline ends. The CDR3 here is CSASMADYQPQHF. The CDR3 DNA reads TGCAGTGCTAGTATGGCGGACTATCAGCCCCAGCATTTT.

This clonotype was detected ten times or more. The chain carries TRBV3-1 and TRBJ1-4, with D hard to call. The ends were cut back, 4 bases at V and 5 bases at J, with 8 bases in the middle. Per germline, CDR1 LGHDT and CDR2 YNNKEL (reference sequence). The CDR3 covers 13 residues. The CDR3 coding sequence is TGTGCCAGCAGCCTTCGGGCCAATGAAAAACTGTTTTTT. Protein sequence: CASSLRANEKLFF.

V usage is TRBV4-2 and J usage is TRBJ2-2; the D gene is possibly TRBD2 (6 bases). The V gene's germline CDR1 is LGHNA and CDR2 YNFKEQ. The V and J ends lost 2 bases and 1 base respectively, with 11 bases between them. The CDR3 sequence is 16 residues long. CDR3 nucleotides: TGTGCCAGCAGCCAATTTGGGCGGGGGAACACCGGGGAGCTGTTTTTT. Translated, it gives CASSQFGRGNTGELFF.

This clonotype has a count of ten or more. The chain links TRBV20-1 to TRBJ1-4, with D perhaps matching TRBD1 (5 bases). This CDR3 spans 13 amino acids. V was cut by 2 bases and J by 5 bases, with 9 bases left in between. Germline CDR1 and CDR2: DFQATT and SNEGSKA (reference sequence). CDR3 in amino acids: CSARRDGNEKLFF. CDR3 bases: TGCAGTGCTAGACGGGACGGGAATGAAAAACTGTTTTTT.

The gene calls are TRBV6-6 and TRBJ1-5; weak D call: TRBD1 (6 bases). V lost 2 bases and J 5 bases, leaving 13 bases between the germline ends. The length of the CDR3 is 15 residues. Germline-derived CDR1 and CDR2 are MNHNY and SVGAGI (reference sequence). CDR3 sequence reads: CASSYPGQKDQPQHF. The CDR3 DNA reads TGTGCCAGCAGTTACCCCGGACAGAAAGATCAGCCCCAGCATTTT.

This chain joins TRBV14 and TRBJ2-3, with 9 bases lining up with TRBD2. Trimming removed 0 bases from V and 5 bases from J; junction bases left unmatched: 9. CDR1 and CDR2 (germline): SGHDN, FVKESK. This CDR3 is built from 17 residues. The CDR3 loop is CASSQEGLAGREDTQYF. The CDR3 DNA reads as TGTGCCAGCAGCCAAGAAGGCCTAGCGGGGAGGGAAGATACGCAGTATTTT.

This clonotype was counted between two and nine times. The chain combines TRBV14 with TRBJ2-1, with 9 bases identical to TRBD2. This CDR3 is built from 15 residues. Germline V CDR1 and CDR2: SGHDN, FVKESK. V was clipped by 4 bases and J by 5 bases; unmatched bases: 6. This chain's CDR3 is CASSRLAGVHNEQFF. CDR3 bases: TGTGCCAGCAGCCGGTTAGCGGGGGTTCACAATGAGCAGTTCTTC.

This clonotype showed up many times. This chain joins TRBV27 and TRBJ1-2; TRBD1 might be the D (5 bases). The CDR3 sequence is 16 residues long. The germline gives CDR1 MNHEY, CDR2 SMNVEV (reference sequence). V was clipped by 5 bases and J by 3 bases, with 19 bases between them. This CDR3 reads CASSPVGTPLYYGYTF. CDR3 DNA sequence: TGTGCCAGCAGTCCTGTAGGGACTCCCCTTTACTATGGCTACACCTTC.

As concerns this clonotype: A much larger clone lies one base from this, so it may be a read error. The chain's CDR3 is CASSLAPGLGNQPQHF. CDR3 coding DNA: TGCGCCAGCAGCTTGGCCCCGGGCCTAGGCAATCAGCCCCAGCATTTT. This chain connects TRBV5-1 to TRBJ1-5, with D unclear. Germline CDR1 and CDR2: SGHRS and YFSETQ. CDR3 length equals 16 residues. V lost 0 bases and J lost 2, with 12 bases in between.

With regard to this clonotype: A much bigger clone sits one base away, suggesting this may be a read error. The chain couples TRBV27 to TRBJ1-2, with TRBD1 matching over 7 bases. The CDR3 is 14 amino acids. The germline V gene has CDR1 MNHEY and CDR2 SMNVEV (reference sequence). The CDR3 is CASSLHRGNYGNTF. DNA for the CDR3: TGTGCCAGCAGTTTACACAGGGGAAACTATGGCAACACCTTC.

With respect to this clonotype: A read error is possible here, since a much larger clone lies one base away. The rearrangement uses TRBV6-1 and TRBJ1-1, with D perhaps matching TRBD1 (6 bases). Germline loops: CDR1 MNHNS, CDR2 SASEGT. V lost 8 bases and J lost 4, with 17 bases in between. The length of the CDR3 is 14 residues. The CDR3 here is CASALTGPGTEAFF. The CDR3 DNA follows: TGTGCCAGCGCCCTGACAGGACCGGGCACTGAAGCTTTCTTT.

This clonotype occurred a few times. This chain connects TRBV4-1 to TRBJ1-6; a possible D gene is TRBD1 (5 bases). The CDR3 is 16 amino acids. Germline loops: CDR1 MGHRA, CDR2 YSYEKL. Trimming shortened V by 0 bases and J by 8 bases, and 14 bases separated the two germline ends. CDR3: CASSQDPGGGDSPLHF. CDR3 sequence (DNA): TGCGCCAGCAGCCAAGATCCGGGGGGGGGGGATTCACCCCTCCACTTT.

This clonotype was observed at least ten times. The V call is TRBV19, the J call TRBJ1-1; D possibly corresponds to TRBD1 (6 bases). Deletions cut 3 bases from V and 1 base from J, with 15 bases between. The CDR3 sequence is 16 residues long. Germline values: CDR1 LNHDA, CDR2 SQIVND (reference sequence). CDR3 residues: CASSMVSRGSNTEAFF. DNA of the CDR3: TGTGCCAGTAGTATGGTATCCAGGGGTTCGAACACTGAAGCTTTCTTT.

The table lists this clonotype with many counts. V and J are TRBV7-2 and TRBJ2-1; 12 nucleotides match TRBD1. The junction had 12 bases not matched to a gene; V was cut back by 7 bases and J by 8 bases. The germline gives CDR1 SGHTA, CDR2 FQGNSA. The CDR3 runs 16 residues. The CDR3 sequence is CASTLRRDRGRDEQFF. The CDR3 DNA is TGTGCCAGCACCCTTAGACGGGACAGGGGGCGGGATGAGCAGTTCTTC. Filled out from reference TRBV7-2 and TRBJ2-1, the complete variable domain reads GAGVSQSPSNKVTEKGKDVELRCDPISGHTALYWYRQSLGQGLEFLIYFQGNSAPDKSGLPSDRFSAERTGGSVSTLTIQRTQQEDSAVYLCASTLRRDRGRDEQFFGPGTRLTVL.

At least ten counts were recorded for this clonotype. The genes are TRBV20-1 and TRBJ2-1; 9 nucleotides agree with TRBD2. CDR1 is DFQATT and CDR2 is SNEGSKA in the germline V gene (reference sequence). CDR3 length: 17 residues. The junction had 10 bases not matched to a gene; V was cut back by 1 base and J by 3 bases. The CDR3 sequence is CSARAILAGASYNEQFF. The CDR3 DNA is TGCAGTGCTAGAGCCATCTTAGCGGGGGCCAGCTACAATGAGCAGTTCTTC.